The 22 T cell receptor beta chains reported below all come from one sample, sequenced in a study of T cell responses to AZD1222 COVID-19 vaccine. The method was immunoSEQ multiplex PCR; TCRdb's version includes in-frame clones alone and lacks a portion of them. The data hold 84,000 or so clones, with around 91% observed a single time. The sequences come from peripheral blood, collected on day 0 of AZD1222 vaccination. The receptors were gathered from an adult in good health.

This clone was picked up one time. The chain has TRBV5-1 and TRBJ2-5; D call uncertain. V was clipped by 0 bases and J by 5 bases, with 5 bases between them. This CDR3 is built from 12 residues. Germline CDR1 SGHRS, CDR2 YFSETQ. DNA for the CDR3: TGCGCCAGCAGCTTGGCCCTTGAGACCCAGTACTTC. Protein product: CASSLALETQYF.

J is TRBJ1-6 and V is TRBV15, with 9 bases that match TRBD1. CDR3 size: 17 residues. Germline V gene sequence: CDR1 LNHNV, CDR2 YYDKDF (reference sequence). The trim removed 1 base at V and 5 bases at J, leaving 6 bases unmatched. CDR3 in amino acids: CATSRGPRTGDNSPLHF. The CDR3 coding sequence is TGTGCCACCAGCAGAGGCCCACGGACAGGGGATAATTCACCCCTCCACTTT.

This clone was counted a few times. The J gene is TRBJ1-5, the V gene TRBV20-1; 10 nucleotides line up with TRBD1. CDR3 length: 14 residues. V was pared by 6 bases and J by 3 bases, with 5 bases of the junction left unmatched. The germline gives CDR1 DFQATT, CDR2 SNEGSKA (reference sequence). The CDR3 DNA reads TGCAGTGCGAGTGGGACAGGGGACAATCAGCCCCAGCATTTT. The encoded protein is CSASGTGDNQPQHF.

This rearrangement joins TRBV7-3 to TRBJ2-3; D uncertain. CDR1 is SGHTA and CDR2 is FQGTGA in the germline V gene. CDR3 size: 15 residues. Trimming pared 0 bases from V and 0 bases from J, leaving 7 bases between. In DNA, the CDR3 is TGTGCCAGCAGCTTAACAGGCAGCAGCACAGATACGCAGTATTTT. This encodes CASSLTGSSTDTQYF.

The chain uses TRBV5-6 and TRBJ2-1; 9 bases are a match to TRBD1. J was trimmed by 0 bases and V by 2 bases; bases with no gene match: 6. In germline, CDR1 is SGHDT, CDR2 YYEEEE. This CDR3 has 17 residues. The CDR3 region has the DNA TGTGCCAGCAGCTTCAGGACAGGGGTTAGCTCCTACAATGAGCAGTTCTTC. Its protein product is CASSFRTGVSSYNEQFF.

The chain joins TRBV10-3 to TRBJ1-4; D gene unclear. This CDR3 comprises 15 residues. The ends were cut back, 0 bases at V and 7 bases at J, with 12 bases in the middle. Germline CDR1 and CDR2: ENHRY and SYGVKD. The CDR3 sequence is CAISESAGWIEKLFF. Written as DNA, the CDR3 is TGTGCCATCAGTGAGTCGGCAGGCTGGATTGAAAAACTGTTTTTT.

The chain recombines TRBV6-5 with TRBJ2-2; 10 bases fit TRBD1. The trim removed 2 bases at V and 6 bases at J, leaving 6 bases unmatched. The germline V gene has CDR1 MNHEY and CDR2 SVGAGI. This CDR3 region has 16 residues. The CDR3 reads CASSYRGQGSPGELFF. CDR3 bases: TGTGCCAGCAGTTACAGGGGACAGGGGAGTCCCGGGGAGCTGTTTTTT.

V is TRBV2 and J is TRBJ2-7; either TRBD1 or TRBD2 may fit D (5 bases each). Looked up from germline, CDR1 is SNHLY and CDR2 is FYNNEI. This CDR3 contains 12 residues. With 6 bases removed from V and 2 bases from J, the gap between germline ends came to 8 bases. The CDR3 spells CASRLGPYEQYF. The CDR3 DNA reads TGTGCCAGCAGGCTGGGACCCTACGAGCAGTACTTC.

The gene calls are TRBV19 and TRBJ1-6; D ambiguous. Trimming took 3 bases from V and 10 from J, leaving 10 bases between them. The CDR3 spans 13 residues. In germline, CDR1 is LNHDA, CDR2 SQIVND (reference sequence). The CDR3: CASSIEGVSPLHF. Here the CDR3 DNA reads TGTGCCAGTAGTATCGAGGGAGTCTCACCCCTCCACTTT.

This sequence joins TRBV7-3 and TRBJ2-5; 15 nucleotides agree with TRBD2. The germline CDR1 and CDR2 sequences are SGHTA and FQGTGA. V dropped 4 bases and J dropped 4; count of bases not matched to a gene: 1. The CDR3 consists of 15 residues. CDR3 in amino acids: CASSSGLAGGETQYF. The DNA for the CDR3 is TGTGCCAGCAGCTCGGGACTAGCGGGAGGAGAGACCCAGTACTTC. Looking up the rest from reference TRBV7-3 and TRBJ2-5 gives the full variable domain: GAGVSQTPSNKVTEKGKYVELRCDPISGHTALYWYRQSLGQGPEFLIYFQGTGAADDSGLPNDRFFAVRPEGSVSTLKIQRTERGDSAVYLCASSSGLAGGETQYFGPGTRLLVL.

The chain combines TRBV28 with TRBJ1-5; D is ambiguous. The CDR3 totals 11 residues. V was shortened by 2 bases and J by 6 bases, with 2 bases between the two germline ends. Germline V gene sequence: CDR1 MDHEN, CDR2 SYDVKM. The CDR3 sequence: CASSLGQPQHF. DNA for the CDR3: TGTGCCAGCAGTTTAGGTCAGCCCCAGCATTTT. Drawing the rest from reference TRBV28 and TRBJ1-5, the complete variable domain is DVKVTQSSRYLVKRTGEKVFLECVQDMDHENMFWYRQDPGLGLRLIYFSYDVKMKEKGDIPEGYSVSREKKERFSLILESASTNQTSMYLCASSLGQPQHFGDGTRLSIL.

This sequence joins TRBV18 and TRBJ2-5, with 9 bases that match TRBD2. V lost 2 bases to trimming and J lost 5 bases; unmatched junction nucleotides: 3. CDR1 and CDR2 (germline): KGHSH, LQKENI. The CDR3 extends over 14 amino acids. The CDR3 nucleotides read TGTGCCAGCTCACCAGGGACTAGCTTCGAGACCCAGTACTTC. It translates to CASSPGTSFETQYF.

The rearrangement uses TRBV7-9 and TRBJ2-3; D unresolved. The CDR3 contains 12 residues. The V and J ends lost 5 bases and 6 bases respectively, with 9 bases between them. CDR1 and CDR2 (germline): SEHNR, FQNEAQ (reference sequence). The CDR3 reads CASSKILDTQYF. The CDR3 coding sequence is TGTGCCAGCAGCAAAATCTTGGATACGCAGTATTTT.

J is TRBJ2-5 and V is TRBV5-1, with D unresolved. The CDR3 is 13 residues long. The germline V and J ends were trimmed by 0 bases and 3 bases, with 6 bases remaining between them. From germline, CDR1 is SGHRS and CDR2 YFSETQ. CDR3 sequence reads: CASSLEWEETQYF. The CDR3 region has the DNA TGCGCCAGCAGCTTGGAATGGGAAGAGACCCAGTACTTC.

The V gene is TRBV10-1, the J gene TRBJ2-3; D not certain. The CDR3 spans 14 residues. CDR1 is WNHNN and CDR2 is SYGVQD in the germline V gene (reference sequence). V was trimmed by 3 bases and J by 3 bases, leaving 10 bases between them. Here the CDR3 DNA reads TGCGCCAGCAGTGATGGGGTCCGAACAGATACGCAGTATTTT. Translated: CASSDGVRTDTQYF.

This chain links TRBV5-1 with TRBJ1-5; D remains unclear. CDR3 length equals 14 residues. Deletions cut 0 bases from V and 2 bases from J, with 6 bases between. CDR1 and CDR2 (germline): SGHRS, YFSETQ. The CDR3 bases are TGCGCCAGCAGCTTGGGTTCGGGCAATCAGCCCCAGCATTTT. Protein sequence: CASSLGSGNQPQHF. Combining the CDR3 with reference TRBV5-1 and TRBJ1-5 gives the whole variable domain KAGVTQTPRYLIKTRGQQVTLSCSPISGHRSVSWYQQTPGQGLQFLFEYFSETQRNKGNFPGRFSGRQFSNSRSEMNVSTLELGDSALYLCASSLGSGNQPQHFGDGTRLSIL.

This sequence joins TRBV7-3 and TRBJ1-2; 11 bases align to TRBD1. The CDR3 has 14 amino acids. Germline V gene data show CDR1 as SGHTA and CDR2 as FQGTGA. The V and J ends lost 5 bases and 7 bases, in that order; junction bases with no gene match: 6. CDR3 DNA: TGTGCCAGCAGCCGTGGACAGGGGGCGAGTGGCTACACCTTC. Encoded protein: CASSRGQGASGYTF.

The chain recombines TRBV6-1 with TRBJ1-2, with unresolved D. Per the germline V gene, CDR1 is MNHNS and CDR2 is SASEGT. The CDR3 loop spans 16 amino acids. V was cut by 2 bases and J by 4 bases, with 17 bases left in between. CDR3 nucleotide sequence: TGTGCCAGCAGTGAACGCGTAGGCAGGAATAGCTATGGCTACACCTTC. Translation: CASSERVGRNSYGYTF.

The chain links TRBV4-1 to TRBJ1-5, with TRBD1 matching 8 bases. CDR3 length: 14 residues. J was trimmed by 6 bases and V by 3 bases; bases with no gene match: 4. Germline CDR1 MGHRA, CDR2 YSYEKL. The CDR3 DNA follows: TGCGCCAGCAGCCAGCCAGGGGGCAGTCAGCCCCAGCATTTT. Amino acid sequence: CASSQPGGSQPQHF.

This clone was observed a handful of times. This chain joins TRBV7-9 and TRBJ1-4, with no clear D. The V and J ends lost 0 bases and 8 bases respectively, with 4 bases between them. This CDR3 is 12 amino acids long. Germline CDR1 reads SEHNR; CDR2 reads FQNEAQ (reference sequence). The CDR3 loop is CASSLADEKLFF. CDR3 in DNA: TGTGCCAGCAGCTTAGCGGACGAAAAACTGTTTTTT.

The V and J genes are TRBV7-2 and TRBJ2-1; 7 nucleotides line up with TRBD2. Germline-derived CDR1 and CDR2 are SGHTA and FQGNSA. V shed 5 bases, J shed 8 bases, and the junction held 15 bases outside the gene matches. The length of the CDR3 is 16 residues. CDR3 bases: TGTGCCAGCAGCCCCGGCGGCGGGAGTAGTAGGTATGAGCAGTTCTTC. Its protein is CASSPGGGSSRYEQFF.

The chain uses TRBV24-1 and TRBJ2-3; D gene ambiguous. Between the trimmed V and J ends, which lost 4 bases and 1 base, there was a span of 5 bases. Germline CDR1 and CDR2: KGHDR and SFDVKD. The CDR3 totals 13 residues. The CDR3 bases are TGTGCCACCAGTGAGGGCGGCACAGATACGCAGTATTTT. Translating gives CATSEGGTDTQYF.